This T cell receptor (beta chain) was sequenced during a study of Ad26.COV2.S vaccination and SARS-CoV-2 variants. About the research overall: The authors gave Ad26.COV2.S intramuscularly, either once or twice 56 days apart.

Study conclusions and caveats: Greater spike-specific TCR breadth was seen in vaccine recipients than in placebo recipients. Considerable breadth of spike-specific CD8+ and CD4+ T cell responses has reportedly been documented following vaccination.

The V end lost 3 bases, the J end lost 3 bases, and 11 bases lay between the germline ends. Germline V CDR1 and CDR2: SGHTA, FQGNSA. The CDR3 runs to 15 residues. In regard to this clone: The antigen is undetermined.

Treatment of the sample: around 19 received Ad26.COV2.S at low or high dose, single or two shots; 5 received placebo; per-sample allocation not given. Samples were taken on day 63 after the first vaccine or placebo injection. The individual, an adult aged 18-55 years, was a donor in Boston. The protocol was immunoSEQ multiplex PCR, while the TCRdb copy is restricted to in-frame clones and leaves out a portion. The sample yields around 450,000 clones, approximately 87% seen once. The J gene is TRBJ1-4, the V gene TRBV7-2, with D possibly matching TRBD1 (6 bases). The material sequenced was peripheral blood, taken in a trial of Ad26.COV2.S vaccine versus placebo. This TCR came from a person aged 18-60 years who received the Ad26.COV2.S COVID-19 vaccine or a placebo. The CDR3: CASSFGGGANEKLFF. CDR3 nucleotide sequence: TGTGCCAGCAGCTTCGGAGGGGGAGCTAATGAAAAACTGTTTTTT.